One sample yielded the 13 T cell receptor beta chains listed below, sequenced in a study of vaccination and CD4 T cells after COVID-19. From the PCR reads, TCRdb called clonotypes with MiXCR, one entry per CDR3 protein. The sample includes over 15,000 distinct CDR3 sequences, around 66% seen only once; the top ten take 1% to 1.3%. The material sequenced was CD4+ T cells from blood, taken after SARS-CoV-2 vaccination. The receptors stem from a human donor who had recovered from COVID-19.

The chain uses TRBV20-1 and TRBJ2-3; D possibly uses TRBD1 or TRBD2 (5 bases each). This CDR3 spans 14 amino acids. Per germline, CDR1 DFQATT and CDR2 SNEGSKA (reference sequence). Trimming cost V 6 bases and J 2 bases, with 15 bases left between them. CDR3 nucleotides: TGCAGTGCCCTCGACCTAGGGACCACAGATACGCAGTATTTT. Its protein is CSALDLGTTDTQYF.

This clonotype came up once. The gene calls are TRBV20-1 and TRBJ2-1; D ambiguous. The CDR3 has 15 residues. In germline, CDR1 is DFQATT, CDR2 SNEGSKA (reference sequence). V lost 0 bases and J lost 2, with 11 bases in between. CDR3 protein: CSARDGRVTYNEQFF. CDR3 DNA: TGCAGTGCTAGAGATGGCCGGGTGACCTACAATGAGCAGTTCTTC.

The rearrangement links TRBV20-1 to TRBJ1-1; D perhaps matches TRBD1 (6 bases). Germline-derived CDR1 and CDR2 are DFQATT and SNEGSKA (reference sequence). Trimming cost V 2 bases and J 7 bases, with 8 bases left between them. The CDR3 covers 11 residues. The CDR3 loop is CSARRQVEAFF. For the CDR3, the DNA is TGCAGTGCTAGAAGACAGGTTGAAGCTTTCTTT.

The CDR3 nucleotides read TGTGCCTGGCAGGGGCCCACTCTTCACTATGGCTACACCTTC. Residues: CAWQGPTLHYGYTF. V usage is TRBV30 and J usage is TRBJ1-2; tentatively, D is TRBD1 (6 bases). Between the trimmed V and J ends, which lost 5 bases and 3 bases, there was a span of 16 bases. CDR3 length: 14 residues. Germline lookup yields CDR1 GTSNPN and CDR2 SVGIG (reference sequence).

This clonotype has only a few counts. The chain links TRBV28 to TRBJ2-7, with D maybe TRBD1 (5 bases). The CDR3 extends over 14 amino acids. The ends were cut back, 3 bases at V and 4 bases at J, with 13 bases in the middle. Germline V gene data show CDR1 as MDHEN and CDR2 as SYDVKM. The CDR3 region is CASSFLQEPYEQYF. The CDR3 DNA is TGTGCCAGCAGTTTCTTACAGGAGCCTTACGAGCAGTACTTC.

The chain uses TRBV28 and TRBJ1-4; tentatively, D is TRBD1 (5 bases). Germline V gives CDR1 MDHEN, CDR2 SYDVKM. The length of the CDR3 is 14 residues. The V gene lost 6 bases and the J gene lost 5 bases, with 13 bases spanning the gap. The CDR3 DNA reads as TGTGCCAGCAGCCGCCCGTCAGGGAATGAAAAACTGTTTTTT. Translation gives CASSRPSGNEKLFF.

The genes are TRBV20-1 and TRBJ2-2; 7 nucleotides line up with TRBD1. The germline CDR1 and CDR2 sequences are DFQATT and SNEGSKA (reference sequence). Trimming removed 0 bases from V and 7 bases from J; junction bases left unmatched: 5. This CDR3 has 14 amino acids. CDR3 in DNA: TGCAGTGCTAGAGATACGGCAGGGGGCGGGGAGCTGTTTTTT. This encodes CSARDTAGGGELFF.

The rearrangement links TRBV6-5 to TRBJ2-7; D unresolved. This CDR3 has 13 amino acids. V lost 2 bases, J lost 4 bases, and 9 bases lay in between. Germline CDR1 MNHEY, CDR2 SVGAGI. The CDR3 here is CASSYSREYEQYF. CDR3 nucleotides: TGTGCCAGCAGTTACAGCAGAGAGTACGAGCAGTACTTC.

The genes are TRBV25-1 and TRBJ1-3; a weak D match, TRBD1 (6 bases). Per the germline V gene, CDR1 is MGHDK and CDR2 is SYGVNS. V was pared by 4 bases and J by 3 bases, with 13 bases between. The CDR3 is 15 amino acids. The CDR3 DNA follows: TGTGCCAGCAGTGGCTATGACAGGATTGGAAACACCATATATTTT. Its translation is CASSGYDRIGNTIYF. The full variable domain, in which reference TRBV25-1 and TRBJ1-3 provide the parts outside the CDR3, is EADIYQTPRYLVIGTGKKITLECSQTMGHDKMYWYQQDPGMELHLIHYSYGVNSTEKGDLSSESTVSRIRTEHFPLTLESARPSHTSQYLCASSGYDRIGNTIYFGEGSWLTVV.

This clonotype was counted between two and nine times. This rearrangement joins TRBV20-1 to TRBJ1-1; D perhaps matches TRBD1 (6 bases). V lost 0 bases and J lost 4, with 12 bases in between. CDR3 size: 14 residues. CDR1 is DFQATT, CDR2 SNEGSKA, per germline (reference sequence). The CDR3 bases are TGCAGTGCTAGAGACCGCAGGGGCTCCACTGAAGCTTTCTTT. Residues: CSARDRRGSTEAFF.

The chain uses TRBV18 and TRBJ2-2; unclear D gene. The CDR3 is made up of 17 amino acids. Germline assignment: CDR1 KGHSH and CDR2 LQKENI. The V end was cut by 3 bases, the J end by 2 bases, with 16 bases between. The CDR3 here is CASSPPRWRGNTGELFF. The DNA of the CDR3 is TGTGCCAGCTCACCGCCGCGTTGGCGAGGAAACACCGGGGAGCTGTTTTTT.

The chain carries TRBV18 and TRBJ2-3; 8 nucleotides line up with TRBD1. CDR3 length equals 17 residues. J lost 1 base, V lost 5 bases, and 11 bases had no gene match. Germline V lookup: CDR1 KGHSH, CDR2 LQKENI. The CDR3 loop is CASSSKKQGAGTDTQYF. The CDR3 DNA sequence: TGTGCCAGCTCATCAAAGAAGCAGGGGGCGGGCACAGATACGCAGTATTTT.

This chain joins TRBV20-1 and TRBJ2-5; possibly TRBD1 for D (6 bases). The CDR3 is 14 residues long. V lost 6 bases to trimming and J lost 0 bases, with 14 bases between them. CDR1 and CDR2 (germline): DFQATT, SNEGSKA (reference sequence). The CDR3 region is CSATPRDNQETQYF. The CDR3 region has the DNA TGCAGTGCCACCCCCCGGGACAACCAAGAGACCCAGTACTTC.